Following are 19 T cell receptor beta chains from one sample sequenced in a study of cytomegalovirus exposure and HLA in healthy donors. The PCR employed 60 Vbeta primers together with 13 Jbeta primers. This table comes from immunoSEQ multiplex PCR, and its TCRdb copy is limited to in-frame clones, with some not included. In the table there are around 100,000 clones, about three fifths of which are singletons. Sequenced input: PBMCs. All receptors derive from a man in his thirties or forties in good health and CMV-seronegative.

The chain has TRBV20-1 and TRBJ2-5; possibly TRBD1 for D (5 bases). The J call is doubtful: the DNA matches TRBJ2-7 better. CDR1 DFQATT and CDR2 SNEGSKA come from the germline V gene (reference sequence). The CDR3 sequence is 11 residues long. The CDR3 sequence is CSAFRVYEQYF. The DNA for the CDR3 is TGCAGTGCTTTCAGGGTCTACGAGCAGTACTTC.

This clone showed up just a few times. The junction departs from the called germline gene at one end, perhaps through a read error. The chain combines TRBV7-9 with TRBJ2-1; 15 bases align to TRBD2. The germline gives CDR1 SEHNR, CDR2 FQNEAQ (reference sequence). There are 16 residues in the CDR3. The CDR3 DNA follows: TGTTCCAGCGGATGGACTAGCGGGGGGGAAAACAATGAGCAGTTCTTC. This gives the protein CSSGWTSGGENNEQFF.

The chain combines TRBV5-5 with TRBJ2-7; D possibly corresponds to TRBD1 (6 bases). From germline, CDR1 is SGHKS and CDR2 YYEKEE (reference sequence). This CDR3 is 15 amino acids long. Deletions cut 0 bases from V and 3 bases from J, with 13 bases between. The CDR3 bases are TGTGCCAGCAGCTTGGTTGGGGACACGGGCTACGAGCAGTACTTC. Its translation: CASSLVGDTGYEQYF.

The chain combines TRBV23-1 with TRBJ2-4; D might be TRBD2 (6 bases). TRBV23-1 counts as an open reading frame of uncertain function. CDR3 size: 16 residues. V lost 0 bases to trimming and J lost 9 bases, with 18 bases between them. CDR3 sequence: CASSQSLGGECSIQYF. The CDR3 DNA reads as TGCGCCAGCAGTCAATCGTTAGGCGGGGAGTGCAGCATTCAGTACTTC.

The chain uses TRBV5-1 and TRBJ2-7; 13 nucleotides agree with TRBD2. CDR1 SGHRS and CDR2 YFSETQ come from the germline V gene. The CDR3 loop spans 15 amino acids. V was clipped by 3 bases and J by 6 bases; unmatched bases: 6. CDR3 amino acids: CASSSGLAGAREQYF. The CDR3 DNA follows: TGCGCCAGCAGCTCCGGACTAGCGGGAGCACGCGAGCAGTACTTC.

The chain has TRBV29-1 and TRBJ2-7, with D possibly matching TRBD1 (6 bases). Trimming removed 4 bases from V and 6 bases from J, with 10 bases in between. The CDR3 covers 11 residues. Germline V CDR1 and CDR2: SQVTM, ANQGSEA. DNA of the CDR3: TGCAGCGTTGGAAGGGGGAGCGAGCAGTACTTC. This gives the protein CSVGRGSEQYF.

V usage is TRBV9 and J usage is TRBJ2-3; 12 bases align to TRBD2. From germline, CDR1 is SGDLS and CDR2 YYNGEE. V lost 4 bases to trimming and J lost 3 bases; unmatched junction nucleotides: 12. The CDR3 is made up of 18 amino acids. CDR3 DNA: TGTGCCAGCAGCTCTGCTCGGCTAGCGGGAGGGAGTACAGATACGCAGTATTTT. It specifies CASSSARLAGGSTDTQYF.

Details on this clone: Other DNA sequences within the sample encode an identical CDR3. V is TRBV7-2 and J is TRBJ1-2, with D uncertain. Germline-derived CDR1 and CDR2 are SGHTA and FQGNSA. The CDR3 is 12 residues long. V was pared by 5 bases and J by 0 bases, with 4 bases between. The CDR3 reads CASSPTNYGYTF. CDR3 nucleotides: TGTGCCAGCAGCCCCACTAACTATGGCTACACCTTC.

The rearrangement uses TRBV30 and TRBJ2-7, with a tentative D call TRBD2 (5 bases). The length of the CDR3 is 11 residues. CDR1 is GTSNPN, CDR2 SVGIG, per germline (reference sequence). The V gene lost 3 bases and the J gene lost 8 bases, with 11 bases spanning the gap. In DNA, the CDR3 is TGTGCCTGGAGGCGGGTTGGCCAGCAGTACTTC. Its protein product is CAWRRVGQQYF.

This clone was found once. This chain links TRBV7-8 with TRBJ2-1; maybe TRBD2 (7 bases). Trimming removed 3 bases at V and 8 bases at J, with 17 bases between. This CDR3 spans 15 amino acids. Germline CDR1 is SGHVS and CDR2 is FQNEAQ. CDR3 bases: TGTGCCAGCAGCTTGGCGGGGAGGGGGATGGATGAGCAGTTCTTC. Translating it yields CASSLAGRGMDEQFF.

The chain has TRBV7-2 and TRBJ2-1; weak D call: TRBD2 (6 bases). Trimming removed 6 bases from V and 5 bases from J, with 14 bases in between. Germline V gives CDR1 SGHTA, CDR2 FQGNSA. The CDR3 totals 14 residues. For the CDR3, the DNA is TGTGCCAGCAGTCTAGCGAGAATACACAATGAGCAGTTCTTC. This translates into CASSLARIHNEQFF.

This chain joins TRBV11-3 and TRBJ2-2, with D perhaps TRBD1 (6 bases). Germline V gene lookup returns CDR1 SGHNT and CDR2 YENEEA. Trimming removed 7 bases from V and 2 bases from J, with 11 bases in between. The CDR3 extends over 14 amino acids. CDR3 bases: TGTGCCAGCAAACCGGGACACAACACCGGGGAGCTGTTTTTT. It codes for CASKPGHNTGELFF.

This clone was observed a handful of times. The chain carries TRBV13 and TRBJ1-6; perhaps TRBD1 as D (5 bases). Per the germline V gene, CDR1 is PRHDT and CDR2 is FYEKMQ (reference sequence). V lost 1 base to trimming and J lost 8 bases, with 12 bases between them. CDR3 length equals 15 residues. CDR3: CASSLDRFEDSPLHF. The CDR3 DNA sequence: TGTGCCAGCAGCTTAGACAGGTTCGAGGATTCACCCCTCCACTTT. Drawing the rest from reference TRBV13 and TRBJ1-6, the complete variable domain is AAGVIQSPRHLIKEKRETATLKCYPIPRHDTVYWYQQGPGQDPQFLISFYEKMQSDKGSIPDRFSAQQFSDYHSELNMSSLELGDSALYFCASSLDRFEDSPLHFGNGTRLTVT.

V usage is TRBV5-1 and J usage is TRBJ1-5, with TRBD1 matching 7 bases. The germline gives CDR1 SGHRS, CDR2 YFSETQ. The CDR3 loop spans 15 amino acids. With V trimmed by 0 bases and J by 3 bases, 3 bases remained unmatched. CDR3 DNA: TGCGCCAGCAGCTTGGGGGACAGCTCCAATCAGCCCCAGCATTTT. It is translated as CASSLGDSSNQPQHF.

The chain carries TRBV29-1 and TRBJ1-2; 9 bases align to TRBD1. The CDR3 contains 13 residues. V gave up 4 bases and J gave up 3 bases; unmatched junction bases: 3. From germline, CDR1 is SQVTM and CDR2 ANQGSEA. The CDR3: CSVGDRVDYGYTF. The CDR3 DNA reads TGCAGCGTTGGGGACAGGGTAGACTATGGCTACACCTTC.

CDR3 nucleotides: TGTGCCAGCAGCGGGTACAGGGAGGGTTCGCGCACCTTC. It encodes CASSGYREGSRTF. The chain is built from TRBV2 and TRBJ1-2, with D possibly TRBD1 on 6 matching bases. The germline V gene encodes CDR1 SNHLY and CDR2 FYNNEI. Trimming took 6 bases from V and 13 from J, leaving 21 bases between them. The CDR3 is 13 amino acids.

This clone was seen more than once but under ten times. This chain uses TRBV5-5 with TRBJ1-2; 8 positions match TRBD1. Germline CDR1 reads SGHKS; CDR2 reads YYEKEE (reference sequence). This CDR3 region has 15 residues. V lost 4 bases, J lost 0 bases, and 5 bases stayed unmatched. CDR3 nucleotide sequence: TGTGCCAGCAGCGATAACAGGGGGACTAACTATGGCTACACCTTC. Its protein product is CASSDNRGTNYGYTF. The variable domain in full, with the rest retrieved from reference TRBV5-5 and TRBJ1-2, is DAGVTQSPTHLIKTRGQQVTLRCSPISGHKSVSWYQQVLGQGPQFIFQYYEKEERGRGNFPDRFSARQFPNYSSELNVNALLLGDSALYLCASSDNRGTNYGYTFGSGTRLTVV.

The chain recombines TRBV6-6 with TRBJ2-7; 12 positions agree with TRBD1. CDR3 size: 14 residues. Germline V gene sequence: CDR1 MNHNY, CDR2 SVGAGI (reference sequence). Germline trimming cut 6 bases from V and 4 bases from J; bases unmatched to any gene: 4. The CDR3 coding sequence is TGTGCCAGCAGGCCGGGACAGGGGGCTTACGAGCAGTACTTC. It codes for CASRPGQGAYEQYF.

V gene TRBV6-5 combines with J gene TRBJ2-7; D gene ambiguous. This CDR3 spans 15 amino acids. The germline CDR1 and CDR2 sequences are MNHEY and SVGAGI. Between the trimmed V and J ends, which lost 0 bases and 1 base, there was a span of 10 bases. CDR3 bases: TGTGCCAGCAGTTACTCGCCGGGTGAGTCCTACGAGCAGTACTTC. This gives the protein CASSYSPGESYEQYF.